Listed below are T cell receptor beta chains from one sample, sequenced in a study of T cells in Graves' hyperthyroidism and ophthalmopathy. TCRdb itself ran the multiplex PCR reads through MiXCR, one entry per CDR3 protein. The table records about 640,000 distinct CDR3 sequences, roughly 20% of them present only once. The sequenced material came from blood. Receptor source: a man in his thirties or forties with Graves' ophthalmopathy. Each CDR3 is given with its conserved first and last residue. Each record gives: D gene, J gene, clone size, V gene, CDR3 protein, CDR3 DNA. A D gene is named only where the DNA matches it firmly. The size entry is marked missing in some rows and otherwise reads once, few, many or a size class.

NA | TRBJ2-1 | NA | TRBV5-1 | CASSLATNYFYNEQFF | TGCGCCAGCAGCTTGGCAACTAACTATTTCTACAATGAGCAGTTCTTC
TRBD1 | TRBJ1-4 | NA | TRBV7-8 | CASSSVRGGNEKLFF | TGTGCCAGCAGCTCAGTCAGGGGGGGTAATGAAAAACTGTTTTTT
TRBD1 | TRBJ2-1 | few | TRBV9 | CASSGLGTGGFNEQFF | TGTGCCAGCAGCGGCCTCGGCACAGGGGGTTTCAATGAGCAGTTCTTC
NA | TRBJ2-4 | few | TRBV7-2 | CASSLDGGTKNIQYF | TGTGCCAGCAGCCTCGACGGAGGGACTAAAAACATTCAGTACTTC
TRBD2 | TRBJ2-1 | few | TRBV6-5 | CASSFGAASGLNEQFF | TGTGCCAGCAGTTTCGGGGCGGCTAGCGGACTTAATGAGCAGTTCTTC
TRBD1 | TRBJ2-7 | NA | TRBV30 | CAWSYYTGTGTEQYF | TGTGCCTGGAGCTACTATACCGGGACAGGGACCGAGCAGTACTTC
TRBD2 | TRBJ2-5 | many | TRBV27 | CASSLSALAGGGETQYF | TGTGCCAGCAGTTTATCGGCTCTAGCGGGAGGAGGAGAGACCCAGTACTTC
NA | TRBJ2-2 | few | TRBV19 | CASSTFTIRANTGELFF | TGTGCCAGTAGTACCTTCACGATCCGAGCGAACACCGGGGAGCTGTTTTTT
TRBD1 | TRBJ2-7 | NA | TRBV2 | CASRGQMQYF | TGTGCCAGCAGGGGACAGATGCAGTACTTC
NA | TRBJ2-2 | few | TRBV3-1 | CASSQVWGRDTGELFF | TGTGCCAGCAGCCAGGTTTGGGGGCGCGACACCGGGGAGCTGTTTTTT
TRBD1 | TRBJ1-6 | few | TRBV18 | CASSMGQGSNSPLHF | TGTGCCAGCTCAATGGGACAGGGGTCTAATTCACCCCTCCACTTT
NA | TRBJ2-6 | NA | TRBV20-1 | CSARDGSRVGGSGANVLTF | TGCAGTGCTAGAGATGGATCGCGGGTGGGGGGTTCTGGGGCCAACGTCCTGACTTTC
NA | TRBJ1-1 | many | TRBV11-2 | CASSLEGANTEAFF | TGTGCCAGCAGCCTTGAAGGGGCTAACACTGAAGCTTTCTTT
NA | TRBJ2-5 | NA | TRBV14 | CASSQEEGAQETQYF | TGTGCCAGCAGCCAAGAGGAGGGGGCTCAAGAGACCCAGTACTTC
TRBD2 | TRBJ2-1 | NA | TRBV7-9 | CASSKGLAGAYNEQFF | TGTGCCAGCAGCAAGGGACTAGCGGGAGCCTACAATGAGCAGTTCTTC
NA | TRBJ2-7 | NA | TRBV27 | CASSKAGPAYEQYF | TGTGCCAGCTCCAAGGCGGGGCCTGCCTACGAGCAGTACTTC
NA | TRBJ1-5 | NA | TRBV15 | CATSSLTPARQPQHF | TGTGCCACCAGCAGCCTGACCCCGGCGCGTCAGCCCCAGCATTTT
TRBD1 | TRBJ2-2 | few | TRBV30 | CAWSSTGVTGELFF | TGTGCCTGGAGTTCAACAGGGGTCACCGGGGAGCTGTTTTTT
NA | TRBJ1-1 | many | TRBV6-1 | CASYRVSGTEAFF | TGTGCCAGTTACAGGGTATCGGGGACTGAAGCTTTCTTT
NA | TRBJ2-3 | few | TRBV20-1 | CSARGPRWTESTDTQYF | TGCAGTGCTAGAGGGCCCCGGTGGACAGAGAGCACAGATACGCAGTATTTT
TRBD2 | TRBJ2-5 | few | TRBV2 | CAILLAGEETQYF | TGTGCCATACTTTTAGCGGGAGAAGAGACCCAGTACTTC
NA | TRBJ2-3 | once | TRBV28 | CAGSLDYIPTDTQYF | TGTGCCGGCAGTCTTGACTATATCCCCACAGATACGCAGTATTTT
TRBD2 | TRBJ2-1 | NA | TRBV3-1 | CASSRGLAGLWEQFF | TGTGCCAGCAGCCGCGGACTAGCGGGATTGTGGGAGCAGTTCTTC
NA | TRBJ1-2 | few | TRBV20-1 | CSARFEEYGYTF | TGCAGTGCTAGATTTGAGGAATATGGCTACACCTTC
NA | TRBJ2-1 | many | TRBV20-1 | CSARDKGGNFPNEQFF | TGCAGTGCTAGAGATAAGGGAGGTAACTTTCCCAATGAGCAGTTCTTC
NA | TRBJ2-1 | NA | TRBV29-1 | CSVGSGEQFF | TGCAGCGTTGGGTCCGGTGAGCAGTTCTTC
NA | TRBJ2-7 | many | TRBV28 | CASSVPGQVYEQYF | TGTGCCAGCAGTGTTCCGGGACAAGTCTACGAGCAGTACTTC
NA | TRBJ1-6 | NA | TRBV3-1 | CASSQRTSIKGVTLHF | TGTGCCAGCAGCCAAAGAACCTCTATAAAGGGGGTAACCCTCCACTTT
TRBD2 | TRBJ2-7 | NA | TRBV4-3 | CASSQDQLAEFYEQYF | TGCGCCAGCAGCCAAGATCAACTAGCGGAGTTTTACGAGCAGTACTTC
NA | TRBJ1-1 | few | TRBV7-9 | CASSLLVIGFTEAFF | TGTGCCAGCAGCTTACTGGTAATTGGTTTCACTGAAGCTTTCTTT
NA | TRBJ2-7 | many | TRBV28 | CASSPRVREQYF | TGTGCCAGCAGTCCCCGGGTCCGTGAGCAGTACTTC
NA | TRBJ2-2 | few | TRBV20-1 | CSASLLAQAGELFF | TGCAGTGCTAGTCTCCTAGCTCAGGCCGGGGAGCTGTTTTTT
NA | TRBJ1-2 | NA | TRBV5-8 | CASSFPRSGYTF | TGTGCCAGCAGCTTCCCCAGGAGCGGCTACACCTTC
TRBD1 | TRBJ1-5 | NA | TRBV6-2/TRBV6-3 | CASSYSLQGANQPQHF | TGTGCCAGCAGTTACTCGTTACAGGGGGCAAATCAGCCCCAGCATTTT
NA | TRBJ2-1 | NA | TRBV20-1 | CSARSHAGSYNEQFF | TGCAGTGCTAGGAGCCACGCCGGCTCCTACAATGAGCAGTTCTTC
TRBD1 | TRBJ2-5 | many | TRBV12-5 | CASAPSGTGAETQYF | TGTGCTAGTGCCCCCTCCGGGACAGGGGCAGAGACCCAGTACTTC
TRBD1 | TRBJ1-1 | few | TRBV29-1 | CSVERSTGAEAFF | TGCAGCGTTGAAAGGTCTACAGGGGCTGAAGCTTTCTTT
NA | TRBJ2-5 | NA | TRBV4-2 | CASSQEIWETQYF | TGTGCCAGCAGCCAAGAAATATGGGAGACCCAGTACTTC
TRBD1 | TRBJ1-2 | many | TRBV7-9 | CASSTTTGRGNGYTF | TGTGCCAGCAGCACGACGACAGGGAGGGGAAATGGCTACACCTTC
NA | TRBJ1-2 | few | TRBV25-1 | CASSDVGTYYGYTF | TGTGCCAGCAGTGATGTTGGGACTTACTATGGCTACACCTTC
TRBD2 | TRBJ2-1 | few | TRBV4-1 | CASSSLAGGTQDFEQFF | TGCGCCAGCAGCTCACTAGCGGGGGGGACACAAGACTTTGAGCAGTTCTTC
NA | TRBJ2-3 | many | TRBV5-1 | CASSLGSVLMATDTQYF | TGCGCCAGCAGCTTGGGGAGTGTTCTCATGGCGACAGATACGCAGTATTTT
NA | TRBJ1-1 | many | TRBV3-1 | CASSQETYRYEAFF | TGTGCCAGCAGCCAAGAGACCTACAGATATGAAGCTTTCTTT
TRBD2 | TRBJ2-7 | NA | TRBV27 | CASSLGSRGSEQYF | TGTGCCAGCAGTTTGGGCTCGCGGGGGTCGGAGCAGTACTTC
NA | TRBJ1-1 | NA | TRBV7-9 | CASSFLGTENTEAFF | TGTGCCAGCAGCTTTCTAGGGACTGAGAACACTGAAGCTTTCTTT
NA | TRBJ1-5 | NA | TRBV20-1 | CSAPLGTGGNQPQHF | TGCAGTGCGCCGCTGGGGACTGGGGGCAATCAGCCCCAGCATTTT
NA | TRBJ1-5 | NA | TRBV28 | CASSLATLSNQPQHF | TGTGCCAGCAGTCTCGCGACTTTGAGCAATCAGCCCCAGCATTTT
TRBD1 | TRBJ2-2 | few | TRBV2 | CASSESGQATGELFF | TGTGCCAGCAGTGAGTCGGGACAGGCGACCGGGGAGCTGTTTTTT
TRBD2 | TRBJ2-7 | few | TRBV28 | CASTPPGLAGEGGSHEQYF | TGTGCCAGCACCCCTCCGGGACTAGCGGGAGAAGGGGGGTCCCACGAGCAGTACTTC
TRBD1 | TRBJ1-1 | NA | TRBV30 | CALDRGNTEAFF | TGTGCCTTGGACAGGGGGAACACTGAAGCTTTCTTT
TRBD1 | TRBJ1-1 | many | TRBV12-3/TRBV12-4 | CASSFPLGQGRENTEAFF | TGTGCCAGCAGTTTCCCCCTGGGACAGGGTAGGGAGAACACTGAAGCTTTCTTT
NA | TRBJ1-4 | many | TRBV9 | CASSPGSGGAGEKLFF | TGTGCCAGCAGCCCAGGGAGCGGGGGCGCCGGTGAAAAACTGTTTTTT
NA | TRBJ2-2 | NA | TRBV10-3 | CATFDRNTGELFF | TGTGCCACCTTTGACAGGAACACCGGGGAGCTGTTTTTT
NA | TRBJ1-6 | few | TRBV30 | CAWTPQGGYLHF | TGTGCCTGGACCCCCCAAGGGGGGTATCTCCACTTT
NA | TRBJ2-2 | few | TRBV2 | CASKREMDGELFF | TGTGCCAGCAAGCGAGAGATGGACGGGGAGCTGTTTTTT